This TCR beta chain was recorded in a study of T cell responses to AZD1222 COVID-19 vaccine. In this sample, this clone turned up a few times. What it binds is unknown. V lost 1 base, J lost 0 bases, and 3 bases stayed unmatched. The CDR3 is 16 residues long. Germline V gene sequence: CDR1 LGHDT, CDR2 YNNKEL (reference sequence). Study outcomes and limitations: Receipt of two AZD1222 doses was followed by a rise in Spike-specific TCR breadth and depth. Unmutated regions of variants are reportedly targeted by nearly half of spike-specific TCRs. Baseline serology detected seropositivity in only six or seven AZD1222 recipients.

Profiling relied on immunoSEQ multiplex PCR, and the TCRdb table lists in-frame clones only, not all of them. The top ten hold around 1.6% of the sample, which has about 180,000 clones, roughly 89% seen once. This sample comprised peripheral blood, obtained on day 0 of AZD1222 vaccination. The clonotype originates from an adult in good health. The J gene is TRBJ1-3, the V gene TRBV3-1 (or the pseudogene TRBV3-2), with 7 bases that match TRBD1. CDR3 loop: CASSQGQGSSGNTIYF. CDR3 DNA sequence: TGTGCCAGCAGCCAAGGACAGGGAAGCTCTGGAAACACCATATATTTT.